These T cell receptor beta chains were read from a single sample in a study of cytomegalovirus exposure and HLA in healthy donors. Clones were sequenced by immunoSEQ multiplex PCR, and TCRdb holds only the in-frame ones, with some missing. Counted here are roughly 230,000 clones, around 90% occurring once; the ten biggest clones make up approximately 1.5%. Sequenced: PBMCs. The receptors were gathered from a girl aged 2-10 years in good health and CMV-seronegative. CDR3s include the opening cysteine and the closing phenylalanine or tryptophan. The order of the fields is CDR3 protein, CDR3 DNA, CDR3 length, D gene, J gene, clone size, V gene. The D gene is left open where the match is weak. Clone size is not always given. Where it is, it says once, few, many or a class for expanded clones.

cdr3_aa: CSVDTGGATVTGELFF
cdr3_nt: TGCAGCGTGGACACAGGGGGGGCGACGGTGACCGGGGAGCTGTTTTTT
cdr3_length: 16
d_call: -
j_call: TRBJ2-2
clone_size: -
v_call: TRBV29-1

cdr3_aa: CASSAGSYEQYF
cdr3_nt: TGTGCCAGCAGCGCGGGTTCGTACGAGCAGTACTTC
cdr3_length: 12
d_call: -
j_call: TRBJ2-7
clone_size: -
v_call: TRBV5-6

cdr3_aa: CATSRDSGGYNEQFF
cdr3_nt: TGTGCCACCAGCAGAGATAGCGGGGGATACAATGAGCAGTTCTTC
cdr3_length: 15
d_call: TRBD2
j_call: TRBJ2-1
clone_size: -
v_call: TRBV15

cdr3_aa: CSSSLGTGVNEQFF
cdr3_nt: TGTTCCAGCAGCTTAGGGACAGGGGTTAATGAGCAGTTCTTC
cdr3_length: 14
d_call: TRBD1
j_call: TRBJ2-1
clone_size: -
v_call: TRBV7-9

cdr3_aa: CASSSVHAGGEETQYF
cdr3_nt: TGTGCCAGCAGTTCCGTCCATGCGGGGGGCGAAGAGACCCAGTACTTC
cdr3_length: 16
d_call: TRBD2
j_call: TRBJ2-5
clone_size: once
v_call: TRBV27

cdr3_aa: CAISPQGAHTEAFF
cdr3_nt: TGTGCCATCAGTCCTCAGGGGGCCCACACTGAAGCTTTCTTT
cdr3_length: 14
d_call: TRBD1
j_call: TRBJ1-1
clone_size: -
v_call: TRBV10-3

cdr3_aa: CASSQESAAYEQYF
cdr3_nt: TGTGCCAGCAGCCAAGAGTCGGCGGCCTACGAGCAGTACTTC
cdr3_length: 14
d_call: -
j_call: TRBJ2-7
clone_size: -
v_call: TRBV4-2

cdr3_aa: CASKPSGSSYNEQFF
cdr3_nt: TGTGCCAGTAAGCCTAGCGGGAGCTCCTACAATGAGCAGTTCTTC
cdr3_length: 15
d_call: TRBD2
j_call: TRBJ2-1
clone_size: -
v_call: TRBV19

cdr3_aa: CASSLSGVGETQYF
cdr3_nt: TGTGCCAGCAGCCTTAGCGGGGTAGGGGAGACCCAGTACTTC
cdr3_length: 14
d_call: TRBD2
j_call: TRBJ2-5
clone_size: once
v_call: TRBV7-3

cdr3_aa: CASSYTQIVQGTTSDPGGYGYTF
cdr3_nt: TGCGCCAGCAGTTATACCCAAATAGTGCAGGGCACGACCTCAGACCCCGGGGGCTATGGCTACACCTTC
cdr3_length: 23
d_call: -
j_call: TRBJ1-2
clone_size: -
v_call: TRBV5-1

cdr3_aa: CATLGVFNQPQHF
cdr3_nt: TGTGCCACCCTGGGAGTATTCAATCAGCCCCAGCATTTT
cdr3_length: 13
d_call: -
j_call: TRBJ1-5
clone_size: -
v_call: TRBV28

cdr3_aa: CASSFSGVTGEQFF
cdr3_nt: TGTGCCAGCAGTTTTAGCGGGGTGACGGGCGAGCAGTTCTTC
cdr3_length: 14
d_call: TRBD2
j_call: TRBJ2-1
clone_size: once
v_call: TRBV27

cdr3_aa: CASSRRTLDQPQHF
cdr3_nt: TGTGCCAGCAGCCGGAGGACCCTGGATCAGCCCCAGCATTTT
cdr3_length: 14
d_call: -
j_call: TRBJ1-5
clone_size: -
v_call: TRBV5-5

cdr3_aa: CASKREGGGGELFF
cdr3_nt: TGTGCCAGCAAGCGGGAAGGGGGAGGCGGGGAGCTGTTTTTT
cdr3_length: 14
d_call: -
j_call: TRBJ2-2
clone_size: -
v_call: TRBV6-6

cdr3_aa: CASSRDRGWAQYF
cdr3_nt: TGTGCCAGCAGCCGAGACAGGGGATGGGCCCAGTACTTC
cdr3_length: 13
d_call: TRBD1
j_call: TRBJ2-5
clone_size: -
v_call: TRBV11-3

cdr3_aa: CASSSASVGELFF
cdr3_nt: TGTGCCAGCAGCTCGGCTAGCGTCGGGGAGCTGTTTTTT
cdr3_length: 13
d_call: -
j_call: TRBJ2-2
clone_size: -
v_call: TRBV7-2

cdr3_aa: CASSYSFAGVSNEQFF
cdr3_nt: TGTGCCAGCAGTTACTCTTTTGCGGGAGTTAGCAATGAGCAGTTCTTC
cdr3_length: 16
d_call: TRBD2
j_call: TRBJ2-1
clone_size: -
v_call: TRBV6-5

cdr3_aa: CASSALETQYF
cdr3_nt: TGTGCCAGCTCCGCGCTAGAGACCCAGTACTTC
cdr3_length: 11
d_call: -
j_call: TRBJ2-5
clone_size: few
v_call: TRBV18

cdr3_aa: CASSIGSGSPSGEQYF
cdr3_nt: TGTGCCAGTAGTATAGGGAGCGGGAGCCCCTCCGGCGAGCAGTACTTC
cdr3_length: 16
d_call: TRBD2
j_call: TRBJ2-7
clone_size: -
v_call: TRBV19

cdr3_aa: CASSLWQGAPGQPQHF
cdr3_nt: TGTGCCAGCAGCTTATGGCAGGGGGCGCCGGGTCAGCCCCAGCATTTT
cdr3_length: 16
d_call: TRBD1
j_call: TRBJ1-5
clone_size: -
v_call: TRBV7-8

cdr3_aa: CASSRPGGTENNEQFF
cdr3_nt: TGTGCCAGCAGCCGTCCGGGCGGGACGGAAAACAATGAGCAGTTCTTC
cdr3_length: 16
d_call: -
j_call: TRBJ2-1
clone_size: -
v_call: TRBV7-9

cdr3_aa: CASTDRNGNPGELFF
cdr3_nt: TGTGCCAGTACCGACAGGAATGGAAACCCCGGGGAGCTGTTTTTT
cdr3_length: 15
d_call: -
j_call: TRBJ2-2
clone_size: -
v_call: TRBV19

cdr3_aa: CASSLGLAGTGVPEQYF
cdr3_nt: TGTGCCAGCAGCTTAGGCTTAGCTGGGACAGGGGTCCCCGAGCAGTACTTC
cdr3_length: 17
d_call: TRBD1
j_call: TRBJ2-7
clone_size: -
v_call: TRBV11-2

cdr3_aa: CASSPRNRGGSYNEQFF
cdr3_nt: TGTGCCAGCTCACCACGAAACAGGGGAGGCTCCTACAATGAGCAGTTCTTC
cdr3_length: 17
d_call: -
j_call: TRBJ2-1
clone_size: -
v_call: TRBV18

cdr3_aa: CASSYRLAGGSYEQYF
cdr3_nt: TGTGCCAGCAGTTATCGACTAGCGGGAGGCTCCTACGAGCAGTACTTC
cdr3_length: 16
d_call: TRBD2
j_call: TRBJ2-7
clone_size: -
v_call: TRBV6-5

cdr3_aa: CASSESGLAGANTGELFF
cdr3_nt: TGCGCCAGCAGTGAGTCGGGACTAGCGGGGGCGAACACCGGGGAGCTGTTTTTT
cdr3_length: 18
d_call: TRBD2
j_call: TRBJ2-2
clone_size: -
v_call: TRBV10-2

cdr3_aa: CASSSGTGAVGEQYF
cdr3_nt: TGTGCCAGTAGTTCCGGGACAGGGGCCGTGGGGGAGCAGTACTTC
cdr3_length: 15
d_call: TRBD1
j_call: TRBJ2-7
clone_size: -
v_call: TRBV19

cdr3_aa: CASSGDISVYNEQFF
cdr3_nt: TGTGCCAGCAGTGGGGACATTTCCGTATACAATGAGCAGTTCTTC
cdr3_length: 15
d_call: -
j_call: TRBJ2-1
clone_size: -
v_call: TRBV6-1

cdr3_aa: CASSQTGTSGEAFF
cdr3_nt: TGTGCCAGCAGCCAGACAGGTACTAGCGGTGAAGCTTTCTTT
cdr3_length: 14
d_call: -
j_call: TRBJ1-1
clone_size: few
v_call: TRBV6-4

cdr3_aa: CASSQGGFPDTQYF
cdr3_nt: TGTGCCAGCAGCCAGGGGGGATTCCCAGATACGCAGTATTTT
cdr3_length: 14
d_call: -
j_call: TRBJ2-3
clone_size: -
v_call: TRBV14

cdr3_aa: CASSTGATNEKLFF
cdr3_nt: TGTGCCAGTAGTACAGGGGCAACTAATGAAAAACTGTTTTTT
cdr3_length: 14
d_call: -
j_call: TRBJ1-4
clone_size: -
v_call: TRBV19

cdr3_aa: CASSQTSGRTDTQYF
cdr3_nt: TGTGCCAGCAGTCAGACTAGCGGGCGCACAGATACGCAGTATTTT
cdr3_length: 15
d_call: TRBD2
j_call: TRBJ2-3
clone_size: -
v_call: TRBV6-1

cdr3_aa: CASREGGTEAFF
cdr3_nt: TGTGCCAGCAGGGAGGGAGGCACTGAAGCTTTCTTT
cdr3_length: 12
d_call: -
j_call: TRBJ1-1
clone_size: -
v_call: TRBV6-5

cdr3_aa: CASSLYAASKETQYF
cdr3_nt: TGTGCCAGCAGCTTATACGCGGCTTCCAAAGAGACCCAGTACTTC
cdr3_length: 15
d_call: -
j_call: TRBJ2-5
clone_size: -
v_call: TRBV11-2

cdr3_aa: CASSSRDRTNEQFF
cdr3_nt: TGCGCCAGCAGCAGCCGGGACAGGACCAATGAGCAGTTCTTC
cdr3_length: 14
d_call: TRBD1
j_call: TRBJ2-1
clone_size: -
v_call: TRBV5-1

cdr3_aa: CASSQGLAGGNNEQFF
cdr3_nt: TGCGCCAGCAGCCAGGGACTAGCGGGAGGGAACAATGAGCAGTTCTTC
cdr3_length: 16
d_call: TRBD2
j_call: TRBJ2-1
clone_size: -
v_call: TRBV5-1

cdr3_aa: CASSEGKGMIYSPLHF
cdr3_nt: TGTGCCAGCAGTGAAGGGAAGGGGATGATTTATTCACCCCTCCACTTT
cdr3_length: 16
d_call: -
j_call: TRBJ1-6
clone_size: -
v_call: TRBV6-1

cdr3_aa: CASSLKRELRNEQFF
cdr3_nt: TGTGCCAGCAGTTTAAAGCGGGAGCTACGTAATGAGCAGTTCTTC
cdr3_length: 15
d_call: TRBD2
j_call: TRBJ2-1
clone_size: -
v_call: TRBV27

cdr3_aa: CARFRDRRFVCGYTF
cdr3_nt: TGTGCCAGATTCCGGGACAGGCGGTTTGTTTGTGGCTACACCTTC
cdr3_length: 15
d_call: TRBD1
j_call: TRBJ1-2
clone_size: few
v_call: TRBV6-4

cdr3_aa: CASSPWTGPNLRDYGYTF
cdr3_nt: TGTGCCAGCAGCCCTTGGACAGGACCGAACTTGAGAGACTATGGCTACACCTTC
cdr3_length: 18
d_call: TRBD1
j_call: TRBJ1-2
clone_size: -
v_call: TRBV7-9

cdr3_aa: CASSGQGGTEAFF
cdr3_nt: TGCGCCAGCAGTGGACAGGGAGGCACTGAAGCTTTCTTT
cdr3_length: 13
d_call: TRBD1
j_call: TRBJ1-1
clone_size: -
v_call: TRBV10-2

cdr3_aa: CASSKGEGTYEQYF
cdr3_nt: TGTGCCAGCAGCAAAGGGGAGGGCACCTACGAGCAGTACTTC
cdr3_length: 14
d_call: -
j_call: TRBJ2-7
clone_size: -
v_call: TRBV21-1

cdr3_aa: CASSVSGGSTDTQYF
cdr3_nt: TGTGCCAGCAGCGTTAGCGGGGGGAGCACAGATACGCAGTATTTT
cdr3_length: 15
d_call: TRBD2
j_call: TRBJ2-3
clone_size: -
v_call: TRBV13

cdr3_aa: CASSSPRRLEGGNEQYF
cdr3_nt: TGTGCCAGCAGTTCCCCGCGGAGGTTGGAGGGAGGAAACGAGCAGTACTTC
cdr3_length: 17
d_call: -
j_call: TRBJ2-7
clone_size: -
v_call: TRBV28

cdr3_aa: CAWIADRYNEQFF
cdr3_nt: TGTGCCTGGATTGCTGACAGGTACAATGAGCAGTTCTTC
cdr3_length: 13
d_call: -
j_call: TRBJ2-1
clone_size: -
v_call: TRBV30

cdr3_aa: CASGLRVSSSYNEQFF
cdr3_nt: TGTGCTAGTGGTTTGCGAGTCTCGAGCTCCTACAATGAGCAGTTCTTC
cdr3_length: 16
d_call: -
j_call: TRBJ2-1
clone_size: -
v_call: TRBV12-5

cdr3_aa: CASSPGTGVADQPQHF
cdr3_nt: TGTGCCAGCTCACCAGGGACAGGGGTTGCGGATCAGCCCCAGCATTTT
cdr3_length: 16
d_call: TRBD1
j_call: TRBJ1-5
clone_size: -
v_call: TRBV18

cdr3_aa: CASSYSRSNQPQHF
cdr3_nt: TGTGCCAGCAGTTACTCGAGAAGCAATCAGCCCCAGCATTTT
cdr3_length: 14
d_call: -
j_call: TRBJ1-5
clone_size: -
v_call: TRBV6-5

cdr3_aa: CAISESEVAGPSYNEQFF
cdr3_nt: TGTGCCATCAGTGAGTCGGAGGTAGCGGGGCCCTCCTACAATGAGCAGTTCTTC
cdr3_length: 18
d_call: TRBD2
j_call: TRBJ2-1
clone_size: -
v_call: TRBV10-3

cdr3_aa: CAISETDRRGYTF
cdr3_nt: TGTGCCATCAGTGAGACCGACAGACGCGGCTACACCTTC
cdr3_length: 13
d_call: -
j_call: TRBJ1-2
clone_size: -
v_call: TRBV10-3

cdr3_aa: CASSFDSQLFF
cdr3_nt: TGTGCCAGCAGTTTCGACAGTCAGCTGTTTTTT
cdr3_length: 11
d_call: -
j_call: TRBJ1-4
clone_size: -
v_call: TRBV6-6